A single sample gave rise to the 22 T cell receptor beta chains below, sequenced in a study of cytomegalovirus exposure and HLA in healthy donors (dated by TCRdb to 2016 to 2017). The library was prepared using the immunoSEQ multiplex PCR assay. For the multiplex PCR, a mixture combining 60 forward primers for TCR Vbeta segments and 13 reverse primers for TCR Jbeta segments was used. TCRdb carries this immuneACCESS record with in-frame sequences only. Its versions omit some clonotypes, under half of them owing to an unresolved V gene in the studies checked, with the rest unexplained. The sample records about 98,000 clones, roughly 76% of which are singletons. Clones ranked in the top ten supply roughly 1.2% of the sample. The sample was PBMCs. Receptors were obtained from a female donor in good health and CMV-seronegative.

J is TRBJ1-2 and V is TRBV7-9, with TRBD1 as a possible D gene (6 bases). V was trimmed by 4 bases and J by 3 bases, leaving 12 bases between them. The CDR3 has 14 amino acids. In germline, CDR1 is SEHNR, CDR2 FQNEAQ (reference sequence). CDR3 in DNA: TGTGCCAGCAGCTCGACAGGAAGTTACTATGGCTACACCTTC. Its translation is CASSSTGSYYGYTF. Full variable domain (outside the CDR3, taken from reference TRBV7-9 and TRBJ1-2): DTGVSQNPRHKITKRGQNVTFRCDPISEHNRLYWYRQTLGQGPEFLTYFQNEAQLEKSRLLSDRFSAERPKGSFSTLEIQRTEQGDSAMYLCASSSTGSYYGYTFGSGTRLTVV.

This chain connects TRBV29-1 to TRBJ1-1, with 7 bases identical to TRBD1. Trimming took 6 bases from V and 0 from J; bases not matched to a gene: 4. The CDR3 is made up of 13 amino acids. Germline lookup yields CDR1 SQVTM and CDR2 ANQGSEA. CDR3 sequence (DNA): TGCAGCGTACAGGGACAGCTGAACACTGAAGCTTTCTTT. It encodes CSVQGQLNTEAFF.

This chain uses TRBV6-5 with TRBJ2-2; D is undetermined. V lost 2 bases to trimming and J lost 5 bases, with 3 bases between them. CDR3 size: 12 residues. The V gene's germline CDR1 is MNHEY and CDR2 SVGAGI. The CDR3 is CASSYTTGELFF. The CDR3, as DNA: TGTGCCAGCAGTTACACTACCGGGGAGCTGTTTTTT.

This clone was counted a few times. The CDR3, as DNA: TGTGCCAGCAGCCCAGGGTCAGGGGAGACCCAGTACTTC. Translation: CASSPGSGETQYF. V gene TRBV13 combines with J gene TRBJ2-5, with D possibly being TRBD1 (5 bases). The V and J ends lost 5 bases and 5 bases respectively, with 12 bases between them. The CDR3 length is 13 residues. CDR1 and CDR2 (germline): PRHDT, FYEKMQ (reference sequence).

V gene TRBV19 combines with J gene TRBJ1-4; tentative D call: TRBD1 (6 bases). CDR1 and CDR2 (germline): LNHDA, SQIVND (reference sequence). V was cut by 5 bases and J by 6 bases, with 19 bases left in between. This CDR3 region has 16 residues. CDR3 amino acids: CASSPRTVSPYEKLFF. In DNA form, the CDR3 reads TGTGCCAGTAGTCCCCGGACAGTATCTCCTTATGAAAAACTGTTTTTT.

The gene calls are TRBV4-3 and TRBJ1-2; D is uncertain. The V gene lost 1 base and the J gene lost 2 bases, with 11 bases spanning the gap. The CDR3 is 15 amino acids. The germline gives CDR1 LGHNA, CDR2 YSLEER. Here the CDR3 reads CASSQVLSGNYGYTF. CDR3 sequence (DNA): TGCGCCAGCAGCCAAGTTTTGAGCGGCAACTATGGCTACACCTTC.

The V gene is TRBV5-1, the J gene TRBJ2-7, with 8 bases fitting TRBD1. The CDR3 sequence is 14 residues long. CDR1 SGHRS and CDR2 YFSETQ come from the germline V gene. The junction had 6 bases not matched to a gene; V was cut back by 2 bases and J by 5 bases. For the CDR3, the DNA is TGCGCCAGCAGCTTTGCAGGACAGGGCAACGAGCAGTACTTC. Amino acids: CASSFAGQGNEQYF.

This sequence joins TRBV10-3 and TRBJ2-7; 8 bases align to TRBD1. CDR3 length equals 14 residues. The J segment lost 4 bases and the V segment lost 9 bases, leaving 11 bases of the junction unmatched. CDR1 and CDR2 (germline): ENHRY, SYGVKD. The chain's CDR3 is CAISPGQAKYEQYF. The CDR3 nucleotides are TGTGCCATTAGTCCGGGACAGGCAAAATACGAGCAGTACTTC.

The V call is TRBV7-2, the J call TRBJ1-5; the match to TRBD1 covers 7 bases. CDR1 and CDR2 (germline): SGHTA, FQGNSA. The CDR3 runs to 15 residues. Trimming at V came to 6 bases and at J to 2 bases, leaving 7 bases not matched to a gene. The CDR3 bases are TGTGCCAGCAGGGAGGGGGCCTTTGGCAATCAGCCCCAGCATTTT. Translation: CASREGAFGNQPQHF.

The V and J genes are TRBV28 and TRBJ1-2; D is possibly TRBD1 (6 bases). The CDR3 is 12 residues long. Trimming took off 3 bases at V and 5 bases at J, with 7 bases between the two ends. Germline CDR1 reads MDHEN; CDR2 reads SYDVKM. The CDR3 here is CASSFQGYGYTF. In DNA, the CDR3 is TGTGCCAGCAGTTTTCAGGGGTATGGCTACACCTTC.

This clone appeared once. This chain connects TRBV30 to TRBJ2-2, with 10 bases fitting TRBD2. The CDR3 extends over 13 amino acids. Per germline, CDR1 GTSNPN and CDR2 SVGIG (reference sequence). With V trimmed by 3 bases and J by 7 bases, 2 bases remained unmatched. For the CDR3, the DNA is TGTGCCTGGAGAGCGGGGGGGCTCGGGGAGCTGTTTTTT. Translation: CAWRAGGLGELFF.

The chain is built from TRBV7-8 and TRBJ1-2; D might be TRBD1 (5 bases). This CDR3 region has 13 residues. With 5 bases removed from V and 1 base from J, the gap between germline ends came to 8 bases. The germline CDR1 and CDR2 sequences are SGHVS and FQNEAQ. The CDR3 is CASSQTVNYGYTF. The CDR3 nucleotides read TGTGCCAGCAGCCAGACAGTTAACTATGGCTACACCTTC.

The V gene is TRBV10-3, the J gene TRBJ2-1; the match to TRBD1 covers 9 bases. The junction had 8 bases not matched to a gene; V was cut back by 0 bases and J by 8 bases. CDR3 length equals 16 residues. Germline CDR1 and CDR2: ENHRY and SYGVKD. The CDR3 loop reads CAISESRGTGMDEQFF. Written as DNA, the CDR3 is TGTGCCATCAGTGAGTCGAGAGGGACAGGGATGGATGAGCAGTTCTTC.

The chain joins TRBV20-1 to TRBJ2-5; a possible D gene is TRBD2 (6 bases). The CDR3 is 11 amino acids. CDR1 and CDR2 (germline): DFQATT, SNEGSKA (reference sequence). Trimming took 0 bases from V and 8 from J, leaving 7 bases between them. For the CDR3, the DNA is TGCAGTGCTAGAGATGCGGGAACCCAGTACTTC. Its protein product is CSARDAGTQYF.

This clone was recorded a few times. This CDR3 is CAWGIQGNLNTIYF. DNA of the CDR3: TGTGCCTGGGGGATACAGGGGAACCTAAACACCATATATTTT. The V and J genes are TRBV30 and TRBJ1-3, with 7 bases that match TRBD1. Germline CDR1 is GTSNPN and CDR2 is SVGIG (reference sequence). CDR3 size: 14 residues. Losses at the gene ends were 5 bases for V and 6 bases for J; bases not matched to a gene: 10.

The chain employs TRBV9 and TRBJ2-7, with 7 bases fitting TRBD2. With V trimmed by 2 bases and J by 7 bases, 6 bases remained unmatched. CDR1 is SGDLS, CDR2 YYNGEE, per germline. The CDR3 covers 13 residues. The DNA for the CDR3 is TGTGCCAGCAGCGTCCGGGCCGGGGGGGAGCAGTACTTC. It encodes CASSVRAGGEQYF. The whole variable domain, filled in from reference TRBV9 and TRBJ2-7, reads DSGVTQTPKHLITATGQRVTLRCSPRSGDLSVYWYQQSLDQGLQFLIQYYNGEERAKGNILERFSAQQFPDLHSELNLSSLELGDSALYFCASSVRAGGEQYFGPGTRLTVT.

The genes are TRBV11-2 and TRBJ2-3; tentative D call: TRBD1 (5 bases). V was trimmed by 4 bases and J by 5 bases, leaving 16 bases between them. The germline V gene has CDR1 SGHAT and CDR2 FQNNGV. This CDR3 contains 15 residues. CDR3 DNA sequence: TGTGCCAGCAGCTGGGCTCGACAGTCCATAGATACGCAGTATTTT. This codes for CASSWARQSIDTQYF.

This clone was counted only a few times. The chain has TRBV10-2 and TRBJ2-3; 8 positions match TRBD2. Germline V gives CDR1 WSHSY, CDR2 SAAADI. The CDR3 has 14 residues. V lost 7 bases to trimming and J lost 4 bases; unmatched junction nucleotides: 7. Written as DNA, the CDR3 is TGCGCCAGCAATCCGGGAGGGCCGGCAGATACGCAGTATTTT. Its protein is CASNPGGPADTQYF.

The chain employs TRBV27 and TRBJ1-1, with D tentatively TRBD1 (6 bases). The V end lost 5 bases, the J end lost 2 bases, and 12 bases lay between the germline ends. This CDR3 spans 14 amino acids. Per the germline V gene, CDR1 is MNHEY and CDR2 is SMNVEV (reference sequence). The CDR3, as DNA: TGTGCCAGCAGTAGAGACAGGAGTAACACTGAAGCTTTCTTT. Amino acids: CASSRDRSNTEAFF.

This chain uses TRBV19 with TRBJ2-5; 7 bases align to TRBD2. With 3 bases clipped from V and 5 bases from J, the junction kept 6 bases outside the gene matches. The germline V gene has CDR1 LNHDA and CDR2 SQIVND (reference sequence). CDR3 size: 14 residues. The DNA for the CDR3 is TGTGCCAGTAGTATTGGAGGACTAGTGGAGACCCAGTACTTC. As protein: CASSIGGLVETQYF.

This rearrangement joins TRBV19 to TRBJ2-7; no definite D call. There are 12 residues in the CDR3. The V end was cut by 8 bases, the J end by 5 bases, with 13 bases between. Per the germline V gene, CDR1 is LNHDA and CDR2 is SQIVND (reference sequence). The CDR3 DNA is TGTGCCAGTTCTGGGCCAATAAACGAGCAGTACTTC. This codes for CASSGPINEQYF. The full variable domain, its missing parts supplied by reference TRBV19 and TRBJ2-7, is DGGITQSPKYLFRKEGQNVTLSCEQNLNHDAMYWYRQDPGQGLRLIYYSQIVNDFQKGDIAEGYSVSREKKESFPLTVTSAQKNPTAFYLCASSGPINEQYFGPGTRLTVT.

CDR3: CASSRLAGEGNEQFF. The CDR3 coding sequence is TGCGCCAGCAGCCGACTAGCGGGGGAGGGGAATGAGCAGTTCTTC. The chain has TRBV5-1 and TRBJ2-1; the match to TRBD2 covers 12 bases. CDR1 SGHRS and CDR2 YFSETQ come from the germline V gene. The length of the CDR3 is 15 residues. With 4 bases clipped from V and 7 bases from J, the junction kept 6 bases outside the gene matches.